This TCR beta chain comes out of a study of blood T cell repertoires in COVID-19. As for the study in general: Samples came from the United States, Italy and Spain, spanning acute and convalescent COVID-19. PBMCs, B-cell-depleted T cells, or T cells were the source of the cDNA or gDNA that made up the material.

During active infection, Seattle patients enrolled and were then monitored through disease. V was cut by 8 bases and J by 4 bases, with 21 bases left in between. This CDR3 is 16 amino acids long. Per germline, CDR1 MDHEN and CDR2 SYDVKM. The authors' processing: It was from reference gene primer amplification that nucleated cell counts were estimated. TCRdb's table, derived via immunoSEQ multiplex PCR, lists solely in-frame clones and lacks some. V, J and clone size reflect that table, while D and trimming were determined from the DNA. The sample records 81,000 or so clones, roughly 85% being singletons.

Sequencing was done on a sample of peripheral blood. The clonotype originates from a man between 50 and 59 years old with COVID-19, enrolled during active disease. The rearrangement uses TRBV28 and TRBJ1-5; D is possibly TRBD1 (6 bases). The CDR3 protein is CASGAQGYGLNQPQHF. The CDR3 region has the DNA TGTGCCAGCGGGGCGCAGGGGTATGGACTGAATCAGCCCCAGCATTTT. The entire variable domain, with the rest obtained from reference TRBV28 and TRBJ1-5, is as follows: DVKVTQSSRYLVKRTGEKVFLECVQDMDHENMFWYRQDPGLGLRLIYFSYDVKMKEKGDIPEGYSVSREKKERFSLILESASTNQTSMYLCASGAQGYGLNQPQHFGDGTRLSIL.